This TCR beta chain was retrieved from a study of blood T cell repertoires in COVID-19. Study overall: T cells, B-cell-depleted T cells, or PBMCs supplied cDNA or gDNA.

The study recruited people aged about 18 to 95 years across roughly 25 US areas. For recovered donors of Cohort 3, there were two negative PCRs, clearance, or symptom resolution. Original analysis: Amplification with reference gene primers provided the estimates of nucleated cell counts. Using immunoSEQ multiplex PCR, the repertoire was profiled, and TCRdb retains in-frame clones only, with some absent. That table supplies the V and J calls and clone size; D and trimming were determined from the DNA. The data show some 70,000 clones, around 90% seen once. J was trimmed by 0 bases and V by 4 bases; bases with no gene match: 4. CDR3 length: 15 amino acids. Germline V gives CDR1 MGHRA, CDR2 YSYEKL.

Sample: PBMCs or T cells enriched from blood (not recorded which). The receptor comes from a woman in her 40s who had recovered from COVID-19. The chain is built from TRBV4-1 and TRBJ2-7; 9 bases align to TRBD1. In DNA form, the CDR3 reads TGCGCCAGCAGCCGTCGGGACAGGGACTCCTACGAGCAGTACTTC. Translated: CASSRRDRDSYEQYF.